What follows is one TCR beta chain and its context. Its antigen is as yet unknown. Germline CDR1 reads SGHRS; CDR2 reads YFSETQ. The CDR3 runs to 18 residues. V was shortened by 4 bases and J by 2 bases, with 21 bases between the two germline ends. Amplification of TCR beta CDR3 regions used RNA as the template. The HTBI primer set was used in a first-round RT-PCR of the TCR CDR3. TCRdb re-called the multiplex PCR reads with MiXCR, one entry per CDR3 protein. The sample includes approximately 640,000 distinct CDR3 sequences, about 45% of them seen just once. The data were obtained in a study of T cells in Graves' hyperthyroidism and ophthalmopathy. Study-level points and caveats: Blood held most thyroid clonotypes expanded above 0.001 frequency.

This sequence joins TRBV5-1 and TRBJ1-4, with a weak D call TRBD1 (6 bases). The sequence derives from an adult man with Graves' disease, either hyperthyroidism or ophthalmopathy (not recorded which). Sequenced material: peripheral blood or thyroid tissue (not recorded which). DNA for the CDR3: TGCGCCAGCAGCCCACGGCCTAGGGGTGGGGGCACTAATGAAAAACTGTTTTTT. This gives the protein CASSPRPRGGGTNEKLFF.